Reported below is one T cell receptor (beta chain). The entry originates in a study of blood T cell repertoires in COVID-19. The CDR3 contains 16 residues. CDR1 SGHRS and CDR2 YFSETQ come from the germline V gene. The ends lost 0 bases at V and 2 bases at J; junction bases unmatched: 5. Assay: immunoSEQ multiplex PCR; the TCRdb copy retains only in-frame clones and omits some. Altogether 200,000 to 250,000 clones are present, around nine tenths being singletons, with the ten largest covering around 3%. The chain carries TRBV5-1 and TRBJ2-5, with 9 bases aligning to TRBD1. The sample comprised peripheral blood. This clonotype was obtained from a man aged 18 to 29 with active or convalescent COVID-19. CDR3 loop: CASSLGDRVQQETQYF. For the CDR3, the DNA is TGCGCCAGCAGCTTGGGGGACAGGGTACAGCAAGAGACCCAGTACTTC.